This entry lists 18 T cell receptor beta chains sequenced from one sample in a study of human T cells and chemical hapten exposure. Time point meaning: patch test 1, 2 weeks after DPC sensitization. Treatment given: therapeutic diphenylcyclopropenone sensitization with weekly scalp DPC. In TCRdb, the RACE reads were re-called with MiXCR into one record per CDR3 protein. Among about 360,000 distinct CDR3 sequences listed, around 7% were seen once. This material consisted of whole blood, taken in connection with sensitization to the hapten diphenylcyclopropenone (DPC). These receptors were obtained from a woman aged 18-29 years with alopecia areata. Some clones in this sample may be carry-over from other donors' samples.

This clonotype has at least ten counts. The gene calls are TRBV15 and TRBJ2-7; either TRBD1 or TRBD2 may fit D (5 bases each). V was clipped by 9 bases and J by 4 bases, with 22 bases between them. CDR3 length equals 15 residues. The germline CDR1 and CDR2 sequences are LNHNV and YYDKDF (reference sequence). CDR3 amino acids: CATSQTGTSAYEQYF. CDR3 nucleotides: TGTGCCACATCCCAGACCGGGACGTCGGCGTACGAGCAGTACTTC.

The chain combines TRBV5-6 with TRBJ2-6, with D perhaps matching TRBD1 (5 bases). CDR3 length: 17 residues. Per the germline V gene, CDR1 is SGHDT and CDR2 is YYEEEE. V shed 4 bases and J shed 2 bases, with 16 bases lying between them. The CDR3 DNA sequence: TGTGCCAGCAGCGCACCCTACTCAGGGACTGGGGCCAACGTCCTGACTTTC. It codes for CASSAPYSGTGANVLTF. Supplemented by reference TRBV5-6 and TRBJ2-6, the full variable domain reads DAGVTQSPTHLIKTRGQQVTLRCSPKSGHDTVSWYQQALGQGPQFIFQYYEEEERQRGNFPDRFSGHQFPNYSSELNVNALLLGDSALYLCASSAPYSGTGANVLTFGAGSRLTVL.

The sample holds a few counts of this clonotype. The genes are TRBV18 and TRBJ2-7; 8 nucleotides agree with TRBD2. V trimming: 2 bases; J trimming: 4 bases; junction bases outside the gene matches: 7. CDR3 size: 15 residues. From germline, CDR1 is KGHSH and CDR2 LQKENI. Here the CDR3 reads CASSPAGAGGYEQYF. The CDR3 DNA sequence: TGTGCCAGCTCACCAGCCGGGGCGGGGGGTTACGAGCAGTACTTC.

This clonotype was recorded a few times. This chain connects TRBV12-3 or TRBV12-4 to TRBJ1-3, with D possibly being TRBD1 (6 bases). CDR3 length: 16 residues. V lost 3 bases, J lost 4 bases, and 16 bases lay in between. The CDR3 region has the DNA TGTGCCAGCAGTTTCGTTACAGGGTGGGGAGGAAACACCATATATTTT. Amino acids: CASSFVTGWGGNTIYF.

In this sample, this clonotype turned up once. J is TRBJ1-1 and V is TRBV14; TRBD1 is a possible D gene (5 bases). This CDR3 region has 17 residues. Germline values: CDR1 SGHDN, CDR2 FVKESK. V was shortened by 4 bases and J by 5 bases, with 23 bases between the two germline ends. The CDR3 DNA reads as TGTGCCAGCAGCCGATATCCCCTGGGGACTCGTATTACTGAAGCTTTCTTT. Its translation: CASSRYPLGTRITEAFF. Variable domain in full (rest from reference TRBV14 and TRBJ1-1): EAGVTQFPSHSVIEKGQTVTLRCDPISGHDNLYWYRRVMGKEIKFLLHFVKESKQDESGMPNNRFLAERTGGTYSTLKVQPAELEDSGVYFCASSRYPLGTRITEAFFGQGTRLTVV.

This clonotype appeared a few times. The chain is built from TRBV24-1 and TRBJ2-1, with TRBD2 identical over 11 bases. The CDR3 has 19 residues. Germline V lookup: CDR1 KGHDR, CDR2 SFDVKD. The ends lost 3 bases at V and 9 bases at J; junction bases unmatched: 18. CDR3 DNA: TGTGCCACCAGTGATCCCACGGGAGGGGCTCCTAGCGGGGGGATTGAGCAGTTCTTC. This gives the protein CATSDPTGGAPSGGIEQFF.

This clonotype was seen ten or more times. V is TRBV2 and J is TRBJ2-2, with D uncertain. The V gene's germline CDR1 is SNHLY and CDR2 FYNNEI. The CDR3 extends over 14 amino acids. V lost 4 bases to trimming and J lost 6 bases, with 12 bases between them. The CDR3 DNA is TGTGCCAGCAGTGTAGACTCCAGAGCCGGGGAGCTGTTTTTT. Protein sequence: CASSVDSRAGELFF.

Ten or more counts support this clonotype. The chain links TRBV12-3 or TRBV12-4 to TRBJ2-3, with unresolved D. This CDR3 region has 16 residues. With 1 base removed from V and 6 bases from J, the gap between germline ends came to 17 bases. The CDR3 reads CASSLGWSSLGDTQYF. In DNA, the CDR3 is TGTGCCAGCAGTTTAGGGTGGTCCTCCCTGGGGGATACGCAGTATTTT.

The table lists this clonotype with many counts. The V call is TRBV20-1, the J call TRBJ2-1, with 7 bases fitting TRBD1. Trimming at V came to 5 bases and at J to 2 bases, leaving 6 bases not matched to a gene. Per the germline V gene, CDR1 is DFQATT and CDR2 is SNEGSKA (reference sequence). This CDR3 has 14 residues. The CDR3 here is CSAPDRVTYNEQFF. As DNA, the CDR3 is TGCAGTGCTCCTGACAGGGTAACCTACAATGAGCAGTTCTTC.

V gene TRBV29-1 combines with J gene TRBJ2-3, with D possibly being TRBD1 (6 bases). Germline V lookup: CDR1 SQVTM, CDR2 ANQGSEA. There are 15 residues in the CDR3. V was clipped by 7 bases and J by 5 bases, with 22 bases between them. The CDR3 here is CSAGVQGRPGDTQYF. Here the CDR3 DNA reads TGCAGCGCCGGGGTGCAGGGGCGTCCGGGAGATACGCAGTATTTT.

This clonotype was observed at least ten times. This chain's CDR3 is CSLSKSGVLAASLAKNIQYF. CDR3 nucleotides: TGCAGTCTCTCAAAATCGGGGGTGCTAGCGGCCAGCTTAGCCAAAAACATTCAGTACTTC. The rearrangement links TRBV20-1 to TRBJ2-4; 7 positions agree with TRBD2. The CDR3 loop spans 20 amino acids. CDR1 and CDR2 from the germline V gene are DFQATT and SNEGSKA (reference sequence). V dropped 8 bases and J dropped 0; count of bases not matched to a gene: 25.

This clonotype showed up many times. V is TRBV18 and J is TRBJ2-6, with D possibly matching TRBD1 (6 bases). Trimming took off 8 bases at V and 1 base at J, with 12 bases between the two ends. Germline lookup yields CDR1 KGHSH and CDR2 LQKENI. The CDR3 length is 15 residues. The CDR3 DNA reads TGTGCCAGCAGTCGTACAGGGTCTGGGGCCAACGTCCTGACTTTC. Its protein is CASSRTGSGANVLTF.

This clonotype was observed many times. The chain couples TRBV6-1 to TRBJ2-1; D is undetermined. This CDR3 spans 12 amino acids. With 5 bases removed from V and 7 bases from J, the gap between germline ends came to 9 bases. Germline assignment: CDR1 MNHNS and CDR2 SASEGT. The CDR3: CASSPLGNEQFF. CDR3 sequence (DNA): TGTGCCAGCAGTCCCCTGGGGAATGAGCAGTTCTTC.

The chain couples TRBV6-5 to TRBJ2-3; weak D call: TRBD1 (5 bases). The V gene lost 0 bases and the J gene lost 6 bases, with 10 bases spanning the gap. Germline V lookup: CDR1 MNHEY, CDR2 SVGAGI. The CDR3 totals 14 residues. The CDR3 DNA follows: TGTGCCAGCAGTTACTCGAAGGGGCCCGATACGCAGTATTTT. Translation: CASSYSKGPDTQYF.

This clonotype was counted at least ten times. The V and J genes are TRBV5-6 and TRBJ2-2; TRBD2 matches 8 bases. V shed 1 base, J shed 6 bases, and the junction held 2 bases outside the gene matches. Looked up from germline, CDR1 is SGHDT and CDR2 is YYEEEE. CDR3 size: 14 residues. CDR3 in amino acids: CASSLNGGAGELFF. CDR3 nucleotide sequence: TGTGCCAGCAGCTTGAACGGGGGGGCCGGGGAGCTGTTTTTT.

This clonotype showed up many times. The chain links TRBV12-3 or TRBV12-4 to TRBJ2-6, with D perhaps matching TRBD2 (5 bases). Trimming cost V 5 bases and J 0 bases, with 17 bases left between them. The CDR3 is made up of 18 amino acids. CDR3 coding DNA: TGTGCCAGCAGTCCCAGCCGGACTTTTTCCTCTGGGGCCAACGTCCTGACTTTC. Its translation is CASSPSRTFSSGANVLTF.

This chain joins TRBV18 and TRBJ2-2; D not certain. Trimming pared 3 bases from V and 0 bases from J, leaving 11 bases between. CDR1 KGHSH and CDR2 LQKENI come from the germline V gene. The CDR3 contains 16 residues. Here the CDR3 reads CASSPAYNANTGELFF. CDR3 coding DNA: TGTGCCAGCTCACCTGCTTACAACGCGAACACCGGGGAGCTGTTTTTT.

The V and J genes are TRBV6-5 and TRBJ2-1; the D is unclear. Trimming took 10 bases from V and 3 from J, leaving 10 bases between them. Germline-derived CDR1 and CDR2 are MNHEY and SVGAGI. CDR3 length: 12 residues. The CDR3, as DNA: TGTGCCACCTGGACGAACTACAATGAGCAGTTCTTC. The encoded protein is CATWTNYNEQFF.